The sequence of this T cell receptor (beta chain) was determined in a study of T cells in Graves' hyperthyroidism and ophthalmopathy (dated 2019 in TCRdb). At the level of the whole study: Peripheral blood samples were taken at the time of initial diagnosis, prior to any treatment. The roughly 91 discovery patients were randomly divided into training and test sets at a 7:3 ratio. The paper reports TCR Vbeta CDR3 sequencing of 140 or so peripheral blood samples: some 41 ophthalmopathy, approximately 74 hyperthyroidism and approximately 17 progressor patients. Prospective prediction of ophthalmopathy was tested in an independent validation cohort of 18 to 20 hyperthyroidism patients and 15 to 17 patients who later progressed to ophthalmopathy. TCR V-J signatures able to tell the groups apart were searched for in a discovery cohort of approximately 95 patients, of whom over 40 had Graves' ophthalmopathy and 57 had stable Graves' hyperthyroidism. After sampling, hyperthyroidism patients received methimazole starting at 30 mg daily, and ophthalmopathy patients received high-dose intravenous methylprednisolone. The study also compared thyroid tissue and blood T-cell repertoires from five or six Graves' hyperthyroidism patients.

The investigation overall reported the following: Blood samples also contained most of the expanded thyroid clonotypes (frequency above 0.001), which suggests that blood repertoires may reflect thyroid immune responses. Ophthalmopathy was separated from stable hyperthyroidism by a 13 V-J signature model, with about 88% sensitivity and 81% to 82% specificity obtained in cross-validation and 80%/75% obtained in testing. In validation, the model predicted progression to ophthalmopathy with approximately 71% sensitivity and around 72% specificity, a median of 6.5 months before onset. Sample size was not statistically predetermined, and blinding of investigators to group allocation was not performed.

A patient counted as having stable Graves' hyperthyroidism if no progression to ophthalmopathy occurred over 18 months of follow-up. The hyperthyroidism patients were between 18 and 65 years old and newly diagnosed, with a disease duration of less than 2 months. Any patient with an uncontrolled infection, another autoimmune disease, pregnancy or lactation was excluded. Clinical symptoms, serum thyroxine and TRAb, thyroid ultrasound, and orbital computed tomography formed the basis for the diagnoses. PBMCs were separated from approximately 10 ml of fresh peripheral blood using Ficoll-Paque density gradient centrifugation. Total RNA was extracted with Trizol reagent, and quality was checked on an Agilent 2100 Bioanalyzer. The table lists this clonotype with a few counts. Its antigen specificity is not known. No base qualities exist here, and no much larger clone lies one base off it. Amplification of TCR beta CDR3 regions was carried out from RNA transcripts. A first-round RT-PCR of the TCR CDR3 used the HTBI primer set with the Qiagen OneStep RT-PCR kit. Libraries were constructed in a second round of multiplex PCR, after which size selection and purification were performed. Libraries were sequenced paired-end with 100 bp reads on an Illumina HiSeq2000. The source study handled its data this way. SOAPnuke was used to process the raw data, removing reads that contained adapters or uncalled bases, had a mean Phred below 15, or lacked an exact match to the constant primer or identifier. COPE v1.2.5 was used to merge high-quality paired reads, and clonotypes were defined as unique nucleotide sequences. MiTCR v1.1 was used to align the clonotypes against IMGT TRBV, TRBD and TRBJ reference segments. Only V-J combinations with frequency above 0.0001, covering 99% to 99.2% of repertoires, were analysed. The TCS score was defined as F50 (clonal expansion) divided by E x V (chaos), with BLOSUM62-based TCRdist calculated between CDR3 peptides within each V-J. Welch's t-statistics and random forest reduced 500 to 650 V-J features to fewer than 15, which were used in a naive Bayes classifier (R e1071). The raw public reads went through TCRdb reprocessing: fastp at Q25, MiXCR clone calling, in-frame beta chains kept. Each entry is one CDR3 protein sequence, shown with its most common DNA and genes. The V and J calls were not made by the authors but by TCRdb's processing. The sample table contains around 620,000 distinct CDR3 sequences; only one count was recorded for roughly 17% of them. The ten largest account for approximately 3.8% of the sample.

The CDR3 measures 15 amino acids from cysteine to phenylalanine. Only CDR3 DNA remains: 45 bases, in frame from the first base. The germline V gene encodes CDR1 SGDLS and CDR2 YYNGEE. Trimming removed 4 bases from V and 2 bases from J, leaving 13 bases between the germline ends. The source is a woman between 25 and 40 years old with Graves' hyperthyroidism. Sequenced input: blood. This chain is built from TRBV9 and TRBJ2-1, with the D call perhaps TRBD1 or TRBD2, each one matching 5 bases. The CDR3 is CASSSRDAPYNEQFF. The base sequence is TGTGCCAGCAGCTCCCGGGACGCACCCTACAATGAGCAGTTCTTC.